The rows below give T cell receptor beta chains drawn from one sample of a study of blood T cell repertoires in COVID-19. TCRdb keeps only in-frame clones here, not all; method: immunoSEQ multiplex PCR. The table shows approximately 140,000 clones, with over 75% occurring only once. Sequenced material: peripheral blood. These receptors originate from a man aged 55 to 69 with active or convalescent COVID-19. Each CDR3 is given with its conserved first and last residue. Fields, in order: V gene, D gene, J gene, clone size, CDR3 DNA, CDR3 protein. The D gene is left open where the match is weak. Clone size is given for some rows only: seen once, a few or many times, or a class if the clone is expanded.

V gene: TRBV5-4; D gene: TRBD1; J gene: TRBJ2-3; clone size: -; CDR3 DNA: TGTGCCAGCCAGGACAGGGGGCGAAATACAGATACGCAGTATTTT; CDR3 protein: CASQDRGRNTDTQYF
V gene: TRBV19; D gene: TRBD1; J gene: TRBJ2-1; clone size: -; CDR3 DNA: TGTGCCAGTAGTGCCGGGACAGGGCTAAACAATGAGCAGTTCTTC; CDR3 protein: CASSAGTGLNNEQFF
V gene: TRBV27; D gene: TRBD1; J gene: TRBJ1-5; clone size: -; CDR3 DNA: TGTGCCAGCAGTTACGGACAGGGCGGTCAGCCCCAGCATTTT; CDR3 protein: CASSYGQGGQPQHF
V gene: TRBV24-1; D gene: -; J gene: TRBJ1-3; clone size: -; CDR3 DNA: TGTGCCACCAGTCCCGGGAGAGCCCCTGGAAACACCATATATTTT; CDR3 protein: CATSPGRAPGNTIYF
V gene: TRBV9; D gene: TRBD1; J gene: TRBJ2-7; clone size: -; CDR3 DNA: TGTGCCAGCAGCCCCCTAGGACAGGGGATCAACGAGCAGTACTTC; CDR3 protein: CASSPLGQGINEQYF
V gene: TRBV3-1/TRBV3-2; D gene: -; J gene: TRBJ2-3; clone size: -; CDR3 DNA: TGTGCCAGCAGCCAAGATCCGAGCTTCTACACAGATACGCAGTATTTT; CDR3 protein: CASSQDPSFYTDTQYF
V gene: TRBV6-6; D gene: TRBD1; J gene: TRBJ1-5; clone size: once; CDR3 DNA: TGTGCCAGCAGTTACACGACAGGGTCGGGACAGCCCCAGCATTTT; CDR3 protein: CASSYTTGSGQPQHF
V gene: TRBV24-1; D gene: -; J gene: TRBJ2-2; clone size: -; CDR3 DNA: TGTGCCACCAGTGATTTGGCCGCTGGCAGAACCGGGGAGCTGTTTTTT; CDR3 protein: CATSDLAAGRTGELFF
V gene: TRBV28; D gene: TRBD1; J gene: TRBJ1-5; clone size: -; CDR3 DNA: TGTGCCAGCAGAGCCCCGAGACAGGGGCTTTATAGCAATCAGCCCCAGCATTTT; CDR3 protein: CASRAPRQGLYSNQPQHF
V gene: TRBV27; D gene: -; J gene: TRBJ2-7; clone size: -; CDR3 DNA: TGTGCCAGCAGTCTCCTCCCCCGCTACGAGCAGTACTTC; CDR3 protein: CASSLLPRYEQYF
V gene: TRBV28; D gene: -; J gene: TRBJ2-7; clone size: -; CDR3 DNA: TGTGCCAGCAGTCCCCCCCCGAGACAGGGAGGACGCGAGCAGTACTTC; CDR3 protein: CASSPPPRQGGREQYF
V gene: TRBV7-2; D gene: TRBD1; J gene: TRBJ1-1; clone size: few; CDR3 DNA: TGTGCCAGCAGCTCTAGAGGAGACAGGGGGCAACTTAACACTGAAGCTTTCTTT; CDR3 protein: CASSSRGDRGQLNTEAFF
V gene: TRBV11-2; D gene: TRBD2; J gene: TRBJ2-1; clone size: -; CDR3 DNA: TGTGCCAGCAGCTCAAGCGGACTAGCGGACTACAATGAGCAGTTCTTC; CDR3 protein: CASSSSGLADYNEQFF
V gene: TRBV5-1; D gene: TRBD1; J gene: TRBJ1-1; clone size: once; CDR3 DNA: TGCGCCAGCAGCTCTGAACTCAGGGGGACTGAAGCTTTCTTT; CDR3 protein: CASSSELRGTEAFF
V gene: TRBV28; D gene: TRBD1; J gene: TRBJ2-7; clone size: many; CDR3 DNA: TGTGCCAGCAGTCCTTTTCGGACAGGGGGCGCCTACGAGCAGTACTTC; CDR3 protein: CASSPFRTGGAYEQYF
V gene: TRBV7-9; D gene: -; J gene: TRBJ2-3; clone size: few; CDR3 DNA: TGTGCCAGCAGCTGGCTACAGGGTCCAGATACGCAGTATTTT; CDR3 protein: CASSWLQGPDTQYF
V gene: TRBV11-2; D gene: TRBD2; J gene: TRBJ2-7; clone size: -; CDR3 DNA: TGTGCCAGCAGCTTAGGGGCCGGGGGGACGGTCGAGCAGTACTTC; CDR3 protein: CASSLGAGGTVEQYF
V gene: TRBV29-1; D gene: TRBD2; J gene: TRBJ2-7; clone size: once; CDR3 DNA: TGCAGCGTTGAACTCCAGCGGGAGCCCTCCTACGAGCAGTACTTC; CDR3 protein: CSVELQREPSYEQYF
V gene: TRBV16; D gene: TRBD1; J gene: TRBJ1-2; clone size: -; CDR3 DNA: TGTGCCAGCAGCCAATCGGACAGGGTAAATGGCTACACCTTC; CDR3 protein: CASSQSDRVNGYTF
V gene: TRBV28; D gene: TRBD1; J gene: TRBJ2-5; clone size: -; CDR3 DNA: TGTGCCAGCAGGGAGACAGGGTCCCGGGAGACCCAGTACTTC; CDR3 protein: CASRETGSRETQYF
V gene: TRBV20-1; D gene: -; J gene: TRBJ1-2; clone size: -; CDR3 DNA: TGCAGTGCGAGGTTGGACTATGGCTACACCTTC; CDR3 protein: CSARLDYGYTF
V gene: TRBV7-9; D gene: -; J gene: TRBJ2-7; clone size: -; CDR3 DNA: TGTGCCAGCAGCATAGGGACACCTACCTACGAGCAGTACTTC; CDR3 protein: CASSIGTPTYEQYF
V gene: TRBV4-1; D gene: TRBD1; J gene: TRBJ2-5; clone size: -; CDR3 DNA: TGCGCCAGCAGCCAAGGGGCAACAGGGGTGTACCAAGAGACCCAGTACTTC; CDR3 protein: CASSQGATGVYQETQYF
V gene: TRBV5-1; D gene: -; J gene: TRBJ1-2; clone size: -; CDR3 DNA: TGCGCCAGCAGCGCCGGTGGCGGCTATGGCTACACCTTC; CDR3 protein: CASSAGGGYGYTF
V gene: TRBV4-2; D gene: TRBD2; J gene: TRBJ2-2; clone size: -; CDR3 DNA: TGTGCCAGCAGCACTTCCGGGACTAGCGGGCTCACCGGGGAGCTGTTTTTT; CDR3 protein: CASSTSGTSGLTGELFF
V gene: TRBV4-2; D gene: -; J gene: TRBJ2-7; clone size: -; CDR3 DNA: TGTGCCAGCAGCCAAGATCAGGGCTACGAGCAGTACTTC; CDR3 protein: CASSQDQGYEQYF
V gene: TRBV12-3/TRBV12-4; D gene: -; J gene: TRBJ2-7; clone size: once; CDR3 DNA: TGTGCCAGCAGTCCCGGGGAAGACTACGAGCAGTACTTC; CDR3 protein: CASSPGEDYEQYF
V gene: TRBV19; D gene: TRBD1; J gene: TRBJ1-1; clone size: -; CDR3 DNA: TGTGCCAGTAGTTGGGGACAGGGGGGACCTGGAGCTTTCTTT; CDR3 protein: CASSWGQGGPGAFF
V gene: TRBV28; D gene: -; J gene: TRBJ2-1; clone size: -; CDR3 DNA: TGTGCCAGCAGTTTACCCAATAGTGAGCAGTTCTTC; CDR3 protein: CASSLPNSEQFF
V gene: TRBV7-9; D gene: TRBD2; J gene: TRBJ2-1; clone size: -; CDR3 DNA: TGTGCCAGCAGCGTAGCGGGAGGGCTCTCCTACAATGAGCAGTTCTTC; CDR3 protein: CASSVAGGLSYNEQFF
V gene: TRBV18; D gene: -; J gene: TRBJ2-5; clone size: -; CDR3 DNA: TGTGCCAGCTCACCATTGGGGGGTGCGACCCAAGAGACCCAGTACTTC; CDR3 protein: CASSPLGGATQETQYF
V gene: TRBV28; D gene: -; J gene: TRBJ1-2; clone size: -; CDR3 DNA: TGTGCCAGCAACGAGGGTTATTATGGCTACACCTTC; CDR3 protein: CASNEGYYGYTF